The 25 T cell receptor beta chains given below trace back to one sample, sequenced in a study of T-cell reconstitution after alpha-beta-depleted transplantation in children. Unique molecular identifiers featured in how the TCRbeta library was prepared. Each CDR3 protein gets one entry after TCRdb re-called the PCR reads with MiXCR. This repertoire shows approximately 350,000 distinct CDR3 sequences, 16% found once; its top ten account for roughly 41%. Material: PBMCs, mostly from graft donor cells, obtained 360 days after TCRalphabeta/CD19-depleted stem cell transplant. These receptors were obtained from a male patient under 10 years old who had a stem cell transplant for acute lymphoblastic leukemia, so the T cells may come from the graft donor.

The V and J genes are TRBV20-1 and TRBJ2-7; the match to TRBD2 covers 12 bases. The CDR3 totals 20 residues. V shed 6 bases and J 0 bases; nucleotides not matched to a gene: 21. CDR1 is DFQATT, CDR2 SNEGSKA, per germline (reference sequence). The CDR3 region is CSAPREAGTSGLITSYEQYF. The CDR3 DNA follows: TGCAGTGCCCCCAGAGAAGCCGGGACTAGCGGGCTTATTACCTCCTACGAGCAGTACTTC.

The V gene is TRBV6-2 or TRBV6-3, the J gene TRBJ1-5, with 9 bases matching TRBD1. CDR3 length: 16 amino acids. V was pared by 2 bases and J by 1 base, with 3 bases of the junction left unmatched. Germline V gives CDR1 MNHEY, CDR2 SVGEGT. The CDR3 coding sequence is TGTGCCAGCAGTTACCGAGGGACAGGGAGCAATCAGCCCCAGCATTTT. Translated: CASSYRGTGSNQPQHF.

V usage is TRBV6-2 or TRBV6-3 and J usage is TRBJ2-1; no definite D call. Trimming removed 0 bases from V and 4 bases from J, with 10 bases in between. This CDR3 comprises 15 residues. The germline gives CDR1 MNHEY, CDR2 SVGEGT. CDR3 in amino acids: CASSYSPQPYNEQFF. Written as DNA, the CDR3 is TGTGCCAGCAGTTACTCCCCACAACCTTACAATGAGCAGTTCTTC.

This clonotype was seen many times. CDR3 nucleotides: TGTGCCAGCAGCCTAGCGGGAGGTACCTCCTACAATGAGCAGTTCTTC. It encodes CASSLAGGTSYNEQFF. The V and J genes are TRBV28 and TRBJ2-1; TRBD2 matches 11 bases. CDR1 is MDHEN and CDR2 is SYDVKM in the germline V gene. Trimming at V came to 6 bases and at J to 0 bases, leaving 4 bases not matched to a gene. The CDR3 contains 16 residues.

The CDR3 DNA follows: TGTGCCAGTGCAAACAGGGGATTATTTGGAAACACCATATATTTT. Amino acid sequence: CASANRGLFGNTIYF. This sequence joins TRBV13 and TRBJ1-3; 7 bases map to TRBD1. This CDR3 region has 15 residues. Germline loops: CDR1 PRHDT, CDR2 FYEKMQ (reference sequence). V lost 9 bases to trimming and J lost 3 bases; unmatched junction nucleotides: 11.

This clonotype was counted only a few times. The V and J genes are TRBV28 and TRBJ2-7, with 9 bases that match TRBD1. The V gene's germline CDR1 is MDHEN and CDR2 SYDVKM. CDR3 length equals 15 residues. Unmatched junction bases numbered 10, after V lost 7 bases and J lost 3 bases. The CDR3 bases are TGTGCCAGCACCCCCGAGGGACAGGGAATCTACGAGCAGTACTTC. It encodes CASTPEGQGIYEQYF.

This clonotype appeared a few times. The chain carries TRBV12-3 or TRBV12-4 and TRBJ1-2, with TRBD1 matching over 9 bases. CDR3 length equals 13 residues. Unmatched junction bases numbered 6, after V lost 5 bases and J lost 8 bases. Written as DNA, the CDR3 is TGTGCCAGCAGTCCAAACAGGGGGCGAGGCTACACCTTC. It specifies CASSPNRGRGYTF.

This clonotype was detected many times. The chain links TRBV15 to TRBJ2-4, with TRBD1 identical over 7 bases. The V gene end was trimmed by 1 base and the J gene end by 6 bases; junction bases not matched to a gene: 3. Germline V gene data show CDR1 as LNHNV and CDR2 as YYDKDF (reference sequence). The CDR3 extends over 14 amino acids. For the CDR3, the DNA is TGTGCCACCAGCAGAGGCGACAGGGCAAACATTCAGTACTTC. This encodes CATSRGDRANIQYF.

This clonotype was observed a few times. The chain employs TRBV28 and TRBJ2-2, with D uncertain. Trimming cost V 6 bases and J 5 bases, with 10 bases left between them. The CDR3 totals 13 residues. Germline V lookup: CDR1 MDHEN, CDR2 SYDVKM. CDR3 loop: CASRGWGTGELFF. The DNA for the CDR3 is TGTGCCAGCAGGGGCTGGGGAACCGGGGAGCTGTTTTTT.

This clonotype was found many times. The chain links TRBV29-1 to TRBJ2-1, with 7 bases fitting TRBD2. Per germline, CDR1 SQVTM and CDR2 ANQGSEA. This CDR3 contains 14 residues. V was clipped by 4 bases and J by 5 bases; unmatched bases: 8. CDR3: CSVASGLGDNEQFF. The CDR3, as DNA: TGCAGCGTTGCTTCCGGACTAGGAGACAATGAGCAGTTCTTC.

This sequence joins TRBV20-1 and TRBJ1-5; 9 bases line up with TRBD1. CDR1 DFQATT and CDR2 SNEGSKA come from the germline V gene (reference sequence). The junction had 9 bases not matched to a gene; V was cut back by 5 bases and J by 4 bases. The CDR3 extends over 15 amino acids. This CDR3 is CSAHHRGRGNQPQHF. The DNA of the CDR3 is TGCAGTGCTCATCACAGGGGGCGCGGTAATCAGCCCCAGCATTTT.

The chain has TRBV3-1 and TRBJ1-3, with 12 bases aligning to TRBD1. The germline V gene encodes CDR1 LGHDT and CDR2 YNNKEL (reference sequence). J lost 3 bases, V lost 4 bases, and 4 bases had no gene match. The CDR3 sequence is 16 residues long. The CDR3 loop is CASSPRDRGLGNTIYF. The CDR3 bases are TGTGCCAGCAGCCCGCGGGACAGGGGGCTTGGAAACACCATATATTTT.

This clonotype was found a few times. As DNA, the CDR3 is TGTGCCAGCAGCGTTAGCGGGAGGCCCTCTACAGATACGCAGTATTTT. It translates to CASSVSGRPSTDTQYF. The chain uses TRBV9 and TRBJ2-3, with 10 bases fitting TRBD2. CDR1 SGDLS and CDR2 YYNGEE come from the germline V gene. J was trimmed by 3 bases and V by 2 bases; bases with no gene match: 6. The CDR3 consists of 16 residues.

This clonotype turned up a few times. The gene calls are TRBV28 and TRBJ2-3, with D unresolved. With 3 bases removed from V and 2 bases from J, the gap between germline ends came to 9 bases. The V gene's germline CDR1 is MDHEN and CDR2 SYDVKM. This CDR3 has 14 amino acids. The CDR3: CASSFDGLTDTQYF. The CDR3 nucleotides are TGTGCCAGCAGTTTTGACGGGCTCACAGATACGCAGTATTTT.

This clonotype was recorded many times. The chain carries TRBV6-5 and TRBJ2-5; no clear D. V was cut by 2 bases and J by 4 bases, with 2 bases left in between. The CDR3 length is 11 residues. The germline V gene has CDR1 MNHEY and CDR2 SVGAGI. The CDR3 DNA reads TGTGCCAGCAGTTACGGAGAGACCCAGTACTTC. The encoded protein is CASSYGETQYF.

This chain joins TRBV4-3 and TRBJ2-1, with D hard to call. V was pared by 1 base and J by 4 bases, with 17 bases between. The germline V gene has CDR1 LGHNA and CDR2 YSLEER. The CDR3 sequence is 17 residues long. The CDR3 DNA is TGCGCCAGCAGCCAAGTGCACCTGACGGTACCGTACAATGAGCAGTTCTTC. Translating it yields CASSQVHLTVPYNEQFF.

CDR3 residues: CATSDPGTRSTDTQYF. CDR3 in DNA: TGTGCCACCAGTGATCCCGGGACGAGGAGCACAGATACGCAGTATTTT. This chain connects TRBV24-1 to TRBJ2-3; TRBD1 or TRBD2 may be the D gene (5 bases each). V was shortened by 3 bases and J by 0 bases, with 12 bases between the two germline ends. Germline-derived CDR1 and CDR2 are KGHDR and SFDVKD. The CDR3 consists of 16 residues.

V is TRBV7-8 and J is TRBJ1-1; TRBD1 might be the D (5 bases). CDR1 and CDR2 (germline): SGHVS, FQNEAQ. V was clipped by 3 bases and J by 2 bases, with 13 bases between them. This CDR3 region has 15 residues. CDR3 DNA sequence: TGTGCCAGCAGCTTTGGCGTCAGGGAAAACACTGAAGCTTTCTTT. This codes for CASSFGVRENTEAFF.

This clonotype was observed a handful of times. The V and J genes are TRBV4-1 and TRBJ2-5, with 9 positions matching TRBD1. The V gene end was trimmed by 2 bases and the J gene end by 4 bases; junction bases not matched to a gene: 11. The CDR3 covers 17 residues. Looked up from germline, CDR1 is MGHRA and CDR2 is YSYEKL. The CDR3, as DNA: TGCGCCAGCAGCCAAAGGTGGAAAACAGGGGGCGGAGAGACCCAGTACTTC. Encoded protein: CASSQRWKTGGGETQYF.

The chain employs TRBV30 and TRBJ1-1; 8 bases are a match to TRBD1. This CDR3 is built from 13 residues. With V trimmed by 0 bases and J by 8 bases, 5 bases remained unmatched. Germline V gene sequence: CDR1 GTSNPN, CDR2 SVGIG (reference sequence). CDR3 in DNA: TGTGCCTGGAGTGTGGTGCAGGGGGCGGAAGCTTTCTTT. As protein: CAWSVVQGAEAFF.

This clonotype has just a few counts. The chain has TRBV6-2 or TRBV6-3 and TRBJ2-4; 7 bases map to TRBD1. The V gene's germline CDR1 is MNHEY and CDR2 SVGEGT. J was trimmed by 8 bases and V by 8 bases; bases with no gene match: 15. The CDR3 consists of 15 residues. The DNA for the CDR3 is TGTGCCAGCTGTTCAGACAGGGCGATCTCGGACATTCAGTACTTC. Protein sequence: CASCSDRAISDIQYF.

The V gene is TRBV10-3, the J gene TRBJ1-1; TRBD1 matches at 7 bases. V gave up 4 bases and J gave up 3 bases; unmatched junction bases: 17. Germline CDR1 ENHRY, CDR2 SYGVKD. The CDR3 contains 18 residues. The DNA for the CDR3 is TGTGCCATCAGTGGGTCACAGGGGTTAGGCCCGGCTCACACTGAAGCTTTCTTT. The encoded protein is CAISGSQGLGPAHTEAFF.

The rearrangement joins TRBV11-1 to TRBJ2-7; D is unclear. The germline V and J ends were trimmed by 0 bases and 2 bases, with 23 bases remaining between them. Germline loops: CDR1 SGHAT, CDR2 FQDESV (reference sequence). CDR3 size: 19 residues. CDR3 nucleotides: TGTGCCAGCAGCTTAGCGGGAAGCCCCGTCTTGGTAAACCCCTACGAGCAGTACTTC. Translation: CASSLAGSPVLVNPYEQYF.

This chain connects TRBV4-3 to TRBJ2-7; 8 bases map to TRBD1. Trimming took 0 bases from V and 4 from J; bases not matched to a gene: 5. CDR3 length: 15 residues. Germline V CDR1 and CDR2: LGHNA, YSLEER. The CDR3 sequence is CASSQESQGAYEQYF. CDR3 DNA sequence: TGCGCCAGCAGCCAAGAATCGCAGGGGGCTTACGAGCAGTACTTC.

The V gene is TRBV15, the J gene TRBJ2-7, with D possibly called TRBD1 or TRBD2 (5 bases each). With 1 base removed from V and 4 bases from J, the gap between germline ends came to 11 bases. CDR1 and CDR2 from the germline V gene are LNHNV and YYDKDF (reference sequence). The CDR3 spans 14 residues. The CDR3, as DNA: TGTGCCACCAGCAGAGTTACCAGGGAGTACGAGCAGTACTTC. This sequence encodes CATSRVTREYEQYF.